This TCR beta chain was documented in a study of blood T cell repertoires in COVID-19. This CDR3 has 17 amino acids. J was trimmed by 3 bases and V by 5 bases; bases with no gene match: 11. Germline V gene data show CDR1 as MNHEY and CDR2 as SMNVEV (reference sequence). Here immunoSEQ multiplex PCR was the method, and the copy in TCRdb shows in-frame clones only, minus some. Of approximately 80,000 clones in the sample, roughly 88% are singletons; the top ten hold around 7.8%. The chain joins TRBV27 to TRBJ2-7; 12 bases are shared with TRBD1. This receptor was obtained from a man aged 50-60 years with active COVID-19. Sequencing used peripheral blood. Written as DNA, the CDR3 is TGTGCCAGCAGTCTCTCCGGGACAGGGGGCATACTCTACGAGCAGTACTTC. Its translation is CASSLSGTGGILYEQYF.